This TCR beta chain was sequenced during a study of T cell responses to AZD1222 COVID-19 vaccine. Study results and caveats: As reported, nearly half of all spike-specific TCRs target variant regions that are unmutated.

V lost 5 bases and J lost 4; bases outside the gene matches: 10. CDR1 and CDR2 (germline): SNHLY, FYNNEI. CDR3 length: 16 amino acids. Concerning this clone itself: Its target is not known.

TCRdb's table, derived via immunoSEQ multiplex PCR, lists solely in-frame clones and lacks some. Of almost 70,000 clones in the sample, less than 90% were seen once. The sample was peripheral blood, taken 28 days after the second AZD1222 dose. V usage is TRBV2 and J usage is TRBJ1-2; 10 bases agree with TRBD1. The TCR sequence derives from an adult who received the AZD1222 COVID-19 vaccine. The CDR3 loop reads CASSRDRGLDRYGYTF. CDR3 bases: TGTGCCAGCAGTCGGGACAGGGGCCTCGATCGCTATGGCTACACCTTC. The full variable domain, completed using reference TRBV2 and TRBJ1-2, is EPEVTQTPSHQVTQMGQEVILRCVPISNHLYFYWYRQILGQKVEFLVSFYNNEISEKSEIFDDQFSVERPDGSNFTLKIRSTKLEDSAMYFCASSRDRGLDRYGYTFGSGTRLTVV.